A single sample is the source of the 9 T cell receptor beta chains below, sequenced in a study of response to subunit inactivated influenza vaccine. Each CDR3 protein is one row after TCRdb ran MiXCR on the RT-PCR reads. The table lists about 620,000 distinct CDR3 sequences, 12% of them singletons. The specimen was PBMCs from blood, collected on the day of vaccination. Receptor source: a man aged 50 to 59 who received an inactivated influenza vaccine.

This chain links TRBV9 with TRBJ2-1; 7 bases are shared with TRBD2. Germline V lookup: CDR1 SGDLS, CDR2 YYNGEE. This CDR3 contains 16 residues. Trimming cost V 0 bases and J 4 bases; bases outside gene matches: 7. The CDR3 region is CASSVGRAGSYNEQFF. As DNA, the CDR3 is TGTGCCAGCAGCGTAGGAAGAGCGGGGAGTTACAATGAGCAGTTCTTC.

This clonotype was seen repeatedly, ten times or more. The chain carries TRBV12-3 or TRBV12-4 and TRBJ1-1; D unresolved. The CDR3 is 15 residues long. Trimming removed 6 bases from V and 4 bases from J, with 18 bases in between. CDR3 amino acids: CASRVGVGSGTEAFF. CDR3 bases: TGTGCCAGCAGGGTGGGAGTCGGGTCCGGCACTGAAGCTTTCTTT.

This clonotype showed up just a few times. CDR3 DNA: TGCAGTGCTAGTAGGCAGGGCGGGGAGCTGTTTTTT. This translates into CSASRQGGELFF. The gene calls are TRBV20-1 and TRBJ2-2, with D tentatively TRBD1 (5 bases). Germline CDR1 reads DFQATT; CDR2 reads SNEGSKA (reference sequence). The CDR3 runs 12 residues. V was pared by 3 bases and J by 7 bases, with 9 bases between.

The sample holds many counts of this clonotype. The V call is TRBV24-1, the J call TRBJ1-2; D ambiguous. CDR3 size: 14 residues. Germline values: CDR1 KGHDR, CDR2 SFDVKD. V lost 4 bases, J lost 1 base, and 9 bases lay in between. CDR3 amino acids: CATSERALNYGYTF. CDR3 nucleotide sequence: TGTGCCACCAGTGAACGGGCTCTTAACTATGGCTACACCTTC.

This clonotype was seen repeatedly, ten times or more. The CDR3 reads CSVGTGTSYEQYF. The CDR3 DNA reads TGCAGCGTTGGGACAGGCACTTCTTACGAGCAGTACTTC. V gene TRBV29-1 combines with J gene TRBJ2-7; 7 bases agree with TRBD1. Per the germline V gene, CDR1 is SQVTM and CDR2 is ANQGSEA. This CDR3 is built from 13 residues. The J segment lost 4 bases and the V segment lost 4 bases, leaving 7 bases of the junction unmatched.

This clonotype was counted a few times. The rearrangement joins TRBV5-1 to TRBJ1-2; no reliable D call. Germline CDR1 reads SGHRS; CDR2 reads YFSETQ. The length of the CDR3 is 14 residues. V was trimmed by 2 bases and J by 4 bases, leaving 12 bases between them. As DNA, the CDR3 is TGCGCCAGCAGCTTAAACACCGGGAGCTATGGCTACACCTTC. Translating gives CASSLNTGSYGYTF. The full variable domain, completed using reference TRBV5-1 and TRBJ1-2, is KAGVTQTPRYLIKTRGQQVTLSCSPISGHRSVSWYQQTPGQGLQFLFEYFSETQRNKGNFPGRFSGRQFSNSRSEMNVSTLELGDSALYLCASSLNTGSYGYTFGSGTRLTVV.

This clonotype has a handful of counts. The CDR3 region has the DNA TGTGCCAGCAGTCCTTATCTTACTAGCGGGGGGCCCGATGAGCAGTTCTTC. It encodes CASSPYLTSGGPDEQFF. The V and J genes are TRBV12-3 or TRBV12-4 and TRBJ2-1, with 12 bases identical to TRBD2. Trimming cost V 5 bases and J 8 bases; bases outside gene matches: 13. CDR3 size: 17 residues.

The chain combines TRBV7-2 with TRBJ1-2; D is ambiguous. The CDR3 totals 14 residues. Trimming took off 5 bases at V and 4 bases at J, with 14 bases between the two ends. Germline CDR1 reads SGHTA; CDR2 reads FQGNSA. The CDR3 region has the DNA TGTGCCAGCAGCAAAATAGGGCAAAGCTATGGCTACACCTTC. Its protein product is CASSKIGQSYGYTF. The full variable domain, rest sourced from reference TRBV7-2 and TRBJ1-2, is GAGVSQSPSNKVTEKGKDVELRCDPISGHTALYWYRQSLGQGLEFLIYFQGNSAPDKSGLPSDRFSAERTGGSVSTLTIQRTQQEDSAVYLCASSKIGQSYGYTFGSGTRLTVV.

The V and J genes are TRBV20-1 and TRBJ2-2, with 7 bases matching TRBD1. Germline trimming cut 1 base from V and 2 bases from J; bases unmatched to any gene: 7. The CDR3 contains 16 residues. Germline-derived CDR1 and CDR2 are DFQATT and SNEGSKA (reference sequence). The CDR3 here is CSARAFDRANTGELFF. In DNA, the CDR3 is TGCAGTGCTAGAGCTTTCGACAGGGCTAACACCGGGGAGCTGTTTTTT.